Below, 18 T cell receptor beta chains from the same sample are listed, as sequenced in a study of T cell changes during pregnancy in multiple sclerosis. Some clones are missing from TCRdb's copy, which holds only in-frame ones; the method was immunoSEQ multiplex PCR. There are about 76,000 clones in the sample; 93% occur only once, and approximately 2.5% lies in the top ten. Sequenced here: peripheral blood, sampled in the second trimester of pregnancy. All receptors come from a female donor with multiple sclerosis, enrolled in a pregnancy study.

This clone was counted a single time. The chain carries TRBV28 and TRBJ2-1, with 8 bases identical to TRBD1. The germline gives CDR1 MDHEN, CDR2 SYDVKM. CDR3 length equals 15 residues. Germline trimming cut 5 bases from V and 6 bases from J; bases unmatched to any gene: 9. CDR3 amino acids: CASSPRQGAPNEQFF. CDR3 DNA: TGTGCCAGCAGTCCCAGGCAGGGGGCGCCCAATGAGCAGTTCTTC. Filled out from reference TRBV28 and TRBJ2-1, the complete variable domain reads DVKVTQSSRYLVKRTGEKVFLECVQDMDHENMFWYRQDPGLGLRLIYFSYDVKMKEKGDIPEGYSVSREKKERFSLILESASTNQTSMYLCASSPRQGAPNEQFFGPGTRLTVL.

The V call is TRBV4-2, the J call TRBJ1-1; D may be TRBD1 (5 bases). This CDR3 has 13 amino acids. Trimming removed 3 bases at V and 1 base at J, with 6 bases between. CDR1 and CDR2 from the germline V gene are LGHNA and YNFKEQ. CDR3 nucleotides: TGTGCCAGCAGCCACGGACAGAACACTGAAGCTTTCTTT. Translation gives CASSHGQNTEAFF.

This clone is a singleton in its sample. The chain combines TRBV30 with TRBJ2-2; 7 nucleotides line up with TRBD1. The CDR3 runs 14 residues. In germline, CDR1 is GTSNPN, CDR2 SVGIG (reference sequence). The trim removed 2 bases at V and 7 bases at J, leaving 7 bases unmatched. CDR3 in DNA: TGTGCCTGGAGTCTCTCCAGGGGGAACGGGGAGCTGTTTTTT. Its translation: CAWSLSRGNGELFF.

The CDR3 DNA follows: TGTGCCAGCAGCGGAGGACTAGCGGGGGGCGAGCAGTACTTC. Its translation: CASSGGLAGGEQYF. The chain employs TRBV9 and TRBJ2-7, with 14 bases identical to TRBD2. V lost 3 bases to trimming and J lost 6 bases; unmatched junction nucleotides: 2. Germline V gives CDR1 SGDLS, CDR2 YYNGEE. The CDR3 is 14 residues long.

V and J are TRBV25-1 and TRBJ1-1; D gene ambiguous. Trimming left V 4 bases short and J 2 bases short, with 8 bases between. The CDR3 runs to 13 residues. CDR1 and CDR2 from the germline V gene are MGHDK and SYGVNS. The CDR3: CASSVHSNTEAFF. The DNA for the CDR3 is TGTGCCAGCAGTGTGCACTCAAACACTGAAGCTTTCTTT.

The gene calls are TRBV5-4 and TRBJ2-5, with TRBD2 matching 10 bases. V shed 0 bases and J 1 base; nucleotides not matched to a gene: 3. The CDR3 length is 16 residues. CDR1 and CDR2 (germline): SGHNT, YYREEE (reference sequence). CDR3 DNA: TGTGCCAGCAGCTTGGCCCCTAGCGGGGGCCAAGAGACCCAGTACTTC. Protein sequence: CASSLAPSGGQETQYF.

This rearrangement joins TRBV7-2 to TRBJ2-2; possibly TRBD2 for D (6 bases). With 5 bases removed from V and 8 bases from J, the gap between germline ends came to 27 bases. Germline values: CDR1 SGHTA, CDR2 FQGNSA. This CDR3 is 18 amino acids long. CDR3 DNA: TGTGCCAGCAGCAACCTTCTAAACCTTGGCTTGGGGAGGGGGGAGCTGTTTTTT. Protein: CASSNLLNLGLGRGELFF.

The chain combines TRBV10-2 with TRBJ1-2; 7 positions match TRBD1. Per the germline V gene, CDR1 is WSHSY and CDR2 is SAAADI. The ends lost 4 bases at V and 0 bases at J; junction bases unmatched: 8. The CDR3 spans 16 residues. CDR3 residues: CASSGLPGQTNYGYTF. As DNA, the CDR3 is TGCGCCAGCAGTGGGCTCCCGGGACAGACTAACTATGGCTACACCTTC.

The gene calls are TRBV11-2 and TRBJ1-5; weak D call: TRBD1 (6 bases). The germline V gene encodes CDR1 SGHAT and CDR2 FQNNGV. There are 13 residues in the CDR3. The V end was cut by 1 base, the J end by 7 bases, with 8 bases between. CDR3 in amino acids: CASSLGQAQPQHF. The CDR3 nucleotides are TGTGCCAGCAGCTTAGGACAGGCACAGCCCCAGCATTTT.

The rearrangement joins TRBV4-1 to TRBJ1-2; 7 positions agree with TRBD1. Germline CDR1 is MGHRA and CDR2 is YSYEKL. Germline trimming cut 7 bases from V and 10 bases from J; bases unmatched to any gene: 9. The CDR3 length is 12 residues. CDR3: CASNDGQASYTF. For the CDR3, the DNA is TGCGCCAGCAATGACGGACAGGCGTCCTACACCTTC.

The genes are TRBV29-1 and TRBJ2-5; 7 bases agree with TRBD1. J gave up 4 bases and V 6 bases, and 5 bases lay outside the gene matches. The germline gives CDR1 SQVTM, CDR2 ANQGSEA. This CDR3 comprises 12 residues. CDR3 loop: CSVETGSETQYF. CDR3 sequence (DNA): TGCAGCGTAGAGACAGGGTCAGAGACCCAGTACTTC. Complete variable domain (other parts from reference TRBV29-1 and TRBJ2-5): SAVISQKPSRDICQRGTSLTIQCQVDSQVTMMFWYRQQPGQSLTLIATANQGSEATYESGFVIDKFPISRPNLTFSTLTVSNMSPEDSSIYLCSVETGSETQYFGPGTRLLVL.

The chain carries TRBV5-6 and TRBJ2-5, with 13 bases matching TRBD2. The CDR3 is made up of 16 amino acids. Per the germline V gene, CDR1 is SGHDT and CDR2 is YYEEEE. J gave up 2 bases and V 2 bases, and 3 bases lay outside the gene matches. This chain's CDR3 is CASSFGLAGEQETQYF. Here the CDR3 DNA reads TGTGCCAGCAGCTTTGGACTAGCGGGAGAACAAGAGACCCAGTACTTC.

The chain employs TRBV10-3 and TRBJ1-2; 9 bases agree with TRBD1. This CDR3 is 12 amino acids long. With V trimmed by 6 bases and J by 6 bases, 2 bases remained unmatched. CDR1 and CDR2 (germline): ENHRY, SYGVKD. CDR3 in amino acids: CAISGQGNGYTF. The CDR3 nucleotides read TGTGCCATCAGCGGACAGGGGAATGGCTACACCTTC.

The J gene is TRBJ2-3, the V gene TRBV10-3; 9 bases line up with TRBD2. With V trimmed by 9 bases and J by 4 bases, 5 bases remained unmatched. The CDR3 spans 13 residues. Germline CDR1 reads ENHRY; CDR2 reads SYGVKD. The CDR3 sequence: CAMWRGGADTQYF. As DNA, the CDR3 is TGTGCCATGTGGCGGGGGGGTGCAGATACGCAGTATTTT.

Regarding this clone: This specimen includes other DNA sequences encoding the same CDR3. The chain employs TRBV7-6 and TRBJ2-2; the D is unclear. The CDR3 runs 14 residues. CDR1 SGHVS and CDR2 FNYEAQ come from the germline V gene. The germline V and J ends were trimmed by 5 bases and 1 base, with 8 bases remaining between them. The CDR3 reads CASSLGLNTGELFF. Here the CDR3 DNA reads TGTGCCAGCAGCCTCGGGTTGAACACCGGGGAGCTGTTTTTT.

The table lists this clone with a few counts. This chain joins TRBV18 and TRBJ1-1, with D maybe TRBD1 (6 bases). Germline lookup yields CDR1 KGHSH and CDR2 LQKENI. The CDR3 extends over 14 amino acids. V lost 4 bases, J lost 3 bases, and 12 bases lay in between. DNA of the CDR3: TGTGCCAGCTCACGGGGGCAGCCAGACACTGAAGCTTTCTTT. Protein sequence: CASSRGQPDTEAFF.

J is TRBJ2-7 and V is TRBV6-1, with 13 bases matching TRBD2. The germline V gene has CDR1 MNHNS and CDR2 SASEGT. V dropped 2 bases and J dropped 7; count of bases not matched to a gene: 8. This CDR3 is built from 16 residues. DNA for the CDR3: TGTGCCAGCAGTGAAAAAACTAGCGGGGGGGCGGGGGAGCAGTACTTC. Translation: CASSEKTSGGAGEQYF.

CDR3 nucleotides: TGTGCCACCAGCACTAGACAGGGGAACTATGGCTACACCTTC. Its translation is CATSTRQGNYGYTF. The V and J genes are TRBV15 and TRBJ1-2, with 8 positions matching TRBD1. This CDR3 is 14 amino acids long. The germline V gene has CDR1 LNHNV and CDR2 YYDKDF (reference sequence). The V and J ends lost 4 bases and 2 bases, in that order; junction bases with no gene match: 3. Looking up the rest from reference TRBV15 and TRBJ1-2 gives the full variable domain: DAMVIQNPRYQVTQFGKPVTLSCSQTLNHNVMYWYQQKSSQAPKLLFHYYDKDFNNEADTPDNFQSRRPNTSFCFLDIRSPGLGDTAMYLCATSTRQGNYGYTFGSGTRLTVV.